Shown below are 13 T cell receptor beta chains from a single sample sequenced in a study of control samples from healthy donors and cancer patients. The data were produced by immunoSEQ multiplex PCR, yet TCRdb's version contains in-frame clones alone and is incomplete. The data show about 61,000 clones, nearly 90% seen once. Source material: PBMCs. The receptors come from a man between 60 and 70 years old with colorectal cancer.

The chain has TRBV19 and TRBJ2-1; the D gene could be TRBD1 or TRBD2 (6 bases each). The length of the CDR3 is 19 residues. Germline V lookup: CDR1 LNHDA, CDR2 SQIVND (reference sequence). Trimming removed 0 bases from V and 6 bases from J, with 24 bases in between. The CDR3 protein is CASSIEPPIEGGWINEQFF. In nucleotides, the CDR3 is TGTGCCAGTAGTATAGAACCCCCAATAGAGGGGGGCTGGATCAATGAGCAGTTCTTC. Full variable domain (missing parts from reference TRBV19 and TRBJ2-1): DGGITQSPKYLFRKEGQNVTLSCEQNLNHDAMYWYRQDPGQGLRLIYYSQIVNDFQKGDIAEGYSVSREKKESFPLTVTSAQKNPTAFYLCASSIEPPIEGGWINEQFFGPGTRLTVL.

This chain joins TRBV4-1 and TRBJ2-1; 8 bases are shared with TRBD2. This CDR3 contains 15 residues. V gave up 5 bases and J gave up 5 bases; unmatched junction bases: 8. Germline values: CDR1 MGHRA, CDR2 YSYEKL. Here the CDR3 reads CASSWLSGGNNEQFF. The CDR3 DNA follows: TGCGCCAGCAGCTGGCTCAGCGGGGGTAACAATGAGCAGTTCTTC.

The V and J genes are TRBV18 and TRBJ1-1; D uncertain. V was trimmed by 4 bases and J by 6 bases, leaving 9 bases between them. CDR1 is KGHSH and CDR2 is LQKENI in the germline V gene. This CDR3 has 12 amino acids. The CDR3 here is CASSLDRSEAFF. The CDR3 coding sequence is TGTGCCAGCTCACTCGACCGGTCTGAAGCTTTCTTT.

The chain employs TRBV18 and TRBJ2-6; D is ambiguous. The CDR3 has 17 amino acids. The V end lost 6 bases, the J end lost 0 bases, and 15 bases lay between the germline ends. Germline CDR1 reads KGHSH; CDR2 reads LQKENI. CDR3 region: CASSRDPPLSGANVLTF. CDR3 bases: TGTGCCAGCTCCCGAGACCCTCCCCTCTCTGGGGCCAACGTCCTGACTTTC. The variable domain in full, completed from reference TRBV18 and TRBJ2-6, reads NAGVMQNPRHLVRRRGQEARLRCSPMKGHSHVYWYRQLPEEGLKFMVYLQKENIIDESGMPKERFSAEFPKEGPSILRIQQVVRGDSAAYFCASSRDPPLSGANVLTFGAGSRLTVL.

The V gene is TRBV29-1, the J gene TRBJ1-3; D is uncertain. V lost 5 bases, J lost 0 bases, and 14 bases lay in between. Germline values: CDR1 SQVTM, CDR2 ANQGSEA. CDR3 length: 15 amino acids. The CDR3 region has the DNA TGCAGCGTTACGCGGGGTACCAGCTCTGGAAACACCATATATTTT. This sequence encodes CSVTRGTSSGNTIYF.

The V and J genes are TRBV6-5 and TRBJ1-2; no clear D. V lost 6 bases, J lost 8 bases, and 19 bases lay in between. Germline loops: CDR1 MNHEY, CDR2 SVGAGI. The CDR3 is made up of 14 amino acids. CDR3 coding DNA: TGTGCCAGCAGGCCGGGCTCCACTTCATGGGGCTACACCTTC. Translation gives CASRPGSTSWGYTF.

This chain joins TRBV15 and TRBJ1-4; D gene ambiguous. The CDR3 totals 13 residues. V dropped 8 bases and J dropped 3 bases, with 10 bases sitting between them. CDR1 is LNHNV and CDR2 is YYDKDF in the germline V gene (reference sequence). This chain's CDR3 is CATSRQPNEKLFF. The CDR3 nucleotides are TGTGCCACCTCACGGCAGCCTAATGAAAAACTGTTTTTT. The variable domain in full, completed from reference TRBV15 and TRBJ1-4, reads DAMVIQNPRYQVTQFGKPVTLSCSQTLNHNVMYWYQQKSSQAPKLLFHYYDKDFNNEADTPDNFQSRRPNTSFCFLDIRSPGLGDTAMYLCATSRQPNEKLFFGSGTQLSVL.

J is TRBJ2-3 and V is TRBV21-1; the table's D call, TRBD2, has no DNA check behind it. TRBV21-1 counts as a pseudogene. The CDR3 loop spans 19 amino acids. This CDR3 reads CARHFRGGPVTFSTDTQYF. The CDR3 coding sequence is TGTGCCAGGCACTTCCGGGGGGGGCCCGTTACGTTTAGCACAGATACGCAGTATTTT.

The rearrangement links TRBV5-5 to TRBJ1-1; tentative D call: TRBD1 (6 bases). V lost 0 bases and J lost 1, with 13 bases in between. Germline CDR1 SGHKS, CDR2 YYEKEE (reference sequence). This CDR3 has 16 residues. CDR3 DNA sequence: TGTGCCAGCAGCTTGGTTGCGGGGGGCGCGAACACTGAAGCTTTCTTT. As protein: CASSLVAGGANTEAFF. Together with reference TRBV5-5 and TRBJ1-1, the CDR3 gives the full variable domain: DAGVTQSPTHLIKTRGQQVTLRCSPISGHKSVSWYQQVLGQGPQFIFQYYEKEERGRGNFPDRFSARQFPNYSSELNVNALLLGDSALYLCASSLVAGGANTEAFFGQGTRLTVV.

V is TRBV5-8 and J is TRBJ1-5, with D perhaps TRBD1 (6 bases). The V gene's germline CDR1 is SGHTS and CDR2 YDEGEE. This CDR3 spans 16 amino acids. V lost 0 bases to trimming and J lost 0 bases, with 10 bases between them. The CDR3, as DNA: TGTGCCAGCAGCTTGGAAGTCAGGGGTAGCAATCAGCCCCAGCATTTT. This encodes CASSLEVRGSNQPQHF.

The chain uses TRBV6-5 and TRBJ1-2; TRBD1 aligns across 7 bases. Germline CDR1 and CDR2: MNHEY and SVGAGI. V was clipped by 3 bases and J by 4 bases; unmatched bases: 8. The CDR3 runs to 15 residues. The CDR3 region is CASSYWAGGSYGYTF. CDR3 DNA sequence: TGTGCCAGCAGTTATTGGGCAGGGGGAAGCTATGGCTACACCTTC.

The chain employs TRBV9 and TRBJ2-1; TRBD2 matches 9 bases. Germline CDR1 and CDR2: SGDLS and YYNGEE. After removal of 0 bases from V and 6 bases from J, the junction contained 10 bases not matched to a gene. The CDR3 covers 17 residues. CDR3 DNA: TGTGCCAGCAGCGTAGAGGGCGGGGGGGCTTGGCGCAATGAGCAGTTCTTC. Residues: CASSVEGGGAWRNEQFF.

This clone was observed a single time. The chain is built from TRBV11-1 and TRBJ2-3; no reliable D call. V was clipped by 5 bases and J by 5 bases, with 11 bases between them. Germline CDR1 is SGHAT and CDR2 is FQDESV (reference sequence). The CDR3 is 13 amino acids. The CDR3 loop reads CASSPHTGDTQYF. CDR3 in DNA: TGTGCCAGCAGCCCCCATACGGGAGATACGCAGTATTTT.